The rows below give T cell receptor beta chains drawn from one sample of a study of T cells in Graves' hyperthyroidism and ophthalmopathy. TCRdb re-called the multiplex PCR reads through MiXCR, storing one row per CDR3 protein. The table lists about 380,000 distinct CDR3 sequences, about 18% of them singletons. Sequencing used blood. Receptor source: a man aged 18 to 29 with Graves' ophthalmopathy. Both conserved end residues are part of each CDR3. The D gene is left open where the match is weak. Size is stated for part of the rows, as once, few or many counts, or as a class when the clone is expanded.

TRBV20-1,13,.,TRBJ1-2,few,TGCAGTGCTAGGAAGGACGGGGGGGATGGCTACACCTTC,CSARKDGGDGYTF
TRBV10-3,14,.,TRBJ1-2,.,TGTGCCATCAGTGATGGGGCAGGGGTGGGTGGCTACACCTTC,CAISDGAGVGGYTF
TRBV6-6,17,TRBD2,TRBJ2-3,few,TGTGCCAGCAGTTACTCTACTAGCGGGGGGAGCACAGATACGCAGTATTTT,CASSYSTSGGSTDTQYF
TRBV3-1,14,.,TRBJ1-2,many,TGTGCCAGCAGCCAAACAGGGTCAAGCGGTGGCTACACCTTC,CASSQTGSSGGYTF
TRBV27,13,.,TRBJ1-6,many,TGTGCCAGCAGTTTAGCCCAGGTCCTACCCCTCCACTTT,CASSLAQVLPLHF
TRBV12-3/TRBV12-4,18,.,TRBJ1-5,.,TGTGCCAGCAGTCCCCAACTCCGACAGACACTTAGCAATCAGCCCCAGCATTTT,CASSPQLRQTLSNQPQHF
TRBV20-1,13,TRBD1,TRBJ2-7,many,TGCAGTCCCAGGACAGGGGGTTCCTACGAGCAGTACTTC,CSPRTGGSYEQYF
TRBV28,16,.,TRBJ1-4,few,TGTGCCAGCAGTTTAGGGACAAGTGCAACTAATGAAAAACTGTTTTTT,CASSLGTSATNEKLFF
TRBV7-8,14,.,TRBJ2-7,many,TGTGCCAGCAGCTTAGGGCGGGGTCGCTACGAGCAGTACTTC,CASSLGRGRYEQYF
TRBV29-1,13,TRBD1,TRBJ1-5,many,TGCAGCGTCGGGACAGGGGTAAATCAGCCCCAGCATTTT,CSVGTGVNQPQHF
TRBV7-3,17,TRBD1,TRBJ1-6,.,TGTGCCAGCAGCTCCGGTCGGGACAGGGCGGAAAATTCACCCCTCCACTTT,CASSSGRDRAENSPLHF
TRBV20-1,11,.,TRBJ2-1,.,TGCAGTGCTAGAGGTCCGGGGTCCCAGTTCTTC,CSARGPGSQFF
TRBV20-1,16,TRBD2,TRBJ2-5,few,TGCAGTGCTATACCTGTATGGGGGGGGGGGGAGGAGACCCAGTACTTC,CSAIPVWGGGEETQYF
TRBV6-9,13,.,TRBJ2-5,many,TGTGCCAGCAGTTATTCGGGGGTGGGGACCCAGTACTTC,CASSYSGVGTQYF
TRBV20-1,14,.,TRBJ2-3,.,TGCAGTGCTTCACCCGGGACTCGCACAGATACGCAGTATTTT,CSASPGTRTDTQYF
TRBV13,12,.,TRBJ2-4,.,TGTGCCAGCAGCACCGGCACGGACATTCAGTACTTC,CASSTGTDIQYF
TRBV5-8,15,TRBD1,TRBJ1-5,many,TGTGCCAGCAGCACCCGACAGGGTGGCAATCAGCCCCAGCATTTT,CASSTRQGGNQPQHF
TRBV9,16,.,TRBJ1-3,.,TGTGCCAGCAGCCCGAGGGACGCAACATCTGGAAACACCATATATTTT,CASSPRDATSGNTIYF
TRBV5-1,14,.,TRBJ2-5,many,TGCGCCAGCAGCTTGGACGCGGGCCAAGAGACCCAGTACTTC,CASSLDAGQETQYF
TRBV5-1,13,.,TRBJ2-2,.,TGCGCCAGCAGTGTTGGGGTTCCCGGGGAGCTGTTTTTT,CASSVGVPGELFF
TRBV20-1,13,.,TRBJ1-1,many,TGCAGTGCTAGAGACAGGGAGGTGGCTGAAGCTTTCTTT,CSARDREVAEAFF
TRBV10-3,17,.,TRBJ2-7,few,TGTGCCATCAGTGAGTGGTCAGGTCGGACAATAAGGGACGAGCAGTACTTC,CAISEWSGRTIRDEQYF
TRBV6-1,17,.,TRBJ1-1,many,TGTGCCAGCAGTGGGGTGGGAGGGAAGGAAATGAACACTGAAGCTTTCTTT,CASSGVGGKEMNTEAFF
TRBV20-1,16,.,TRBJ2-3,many,TGCAGTGCTAGGTGGGGACTCGCAACCCGCACAGATACGCAGTATTTT,CSARWGLATRTDTQYF
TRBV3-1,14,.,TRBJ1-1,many,TGTGCCAGCAGCCGGGGAGAGGATTACACTGAAGCTTTCTTT,CASSRGEDYTEAFF
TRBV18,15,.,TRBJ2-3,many,TGTGCCAGCTCACCACGAAGTTCTCGCACAGATACGCAGTATTTT,CASSPRSSRTDTQYF
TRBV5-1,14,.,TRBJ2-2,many,TGCGCCAGCAGCTTGGCTAGCCACACCGGGGAGCTGTTTTTT,CASSLASHTGELFF